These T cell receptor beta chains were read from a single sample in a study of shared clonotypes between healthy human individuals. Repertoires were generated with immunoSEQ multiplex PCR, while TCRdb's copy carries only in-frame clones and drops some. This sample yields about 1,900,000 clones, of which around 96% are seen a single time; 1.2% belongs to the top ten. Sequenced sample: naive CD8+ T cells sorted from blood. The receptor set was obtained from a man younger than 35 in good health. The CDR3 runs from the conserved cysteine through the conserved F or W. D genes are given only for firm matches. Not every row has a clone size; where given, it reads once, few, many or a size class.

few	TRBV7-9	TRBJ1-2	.	CASSLVGDGYTF	TGTGCCAGCAGCTTGGTTGGGGACGGCTACACCTTC
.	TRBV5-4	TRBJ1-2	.	CASSLAVSSGDYGYTF	TGTGCCAGCAGCTTGGCTGTTAGTTCAGGGGACTATGGCTACACCTTC
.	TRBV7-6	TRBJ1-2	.	CASSVLDGVGYTF	TGTGCCAGCAGCGTCCTCGATGGGGTCGGCTACACCTTC
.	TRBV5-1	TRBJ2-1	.	CASSLIGEQFF	TGCGCCAGCAGCTTAATAGGTGAGCAGTTCTTC
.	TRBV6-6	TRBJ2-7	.	CASSYSGGSYEQYF	TGTGCCAGCAGTTACTCGGGCGGCTCCTACGAGCAGTACTTC
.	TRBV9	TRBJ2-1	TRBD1	CASSVGAGGINEQFF	TGTGCCAGCAGCGTAGGGGCAGGGGGCATAAATGAGCAGTTCTTC
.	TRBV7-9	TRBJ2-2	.	CASSQVGTGELFF	TGTGCCAGCAGCCAGGTTGGGACCGGGGAGCTGTTTTTT
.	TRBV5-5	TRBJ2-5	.	CASSPDSNQETQYF	TGTGCCAGCAGCCCGGACAGCAACCAAGAGACCCAGTACTTC
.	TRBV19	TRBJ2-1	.	CASSGDEQFF	TGTGCCAGTAGTGGCGATGAGCAGTTCTTC
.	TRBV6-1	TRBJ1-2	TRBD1	CASSASTGERDYGYTF	TGTGCCAGCAGTGCCTCGACAGGGGAACGGGACTATGGCTACACCTTC
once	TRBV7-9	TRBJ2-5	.	CASSWGGDTYQETQYF	TGTGCCAGCTCATGGGGTGGGGACACCTACCAAGAGACCCAGTACTTC
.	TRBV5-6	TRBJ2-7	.	CASSPVRGMGEQYF	TGTGCCAGCAGCCCAGTAAGGGGGATGGGGGAGCAGTACTTC
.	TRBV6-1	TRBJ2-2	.	CASSEIWDTGELFF	TGTGCCAGCAGTGAAATTTGGGACACCGGGGAGCTGTTTTTT
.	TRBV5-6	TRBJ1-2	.	CASSLGGDYGYTF	TGTGCCAGCAGCTTAGGCGGCGACTATGGCTACACCTTC
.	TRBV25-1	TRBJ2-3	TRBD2	CASTVGGDTQYF	TGTGCCAGCACAGTGGGGGGGGATACGCAGTATTTT
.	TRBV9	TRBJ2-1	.	CASSVGSGIVYNEQFF	TGTGCCAGCAGCGTAGGTTCCGGGATTGTGTACAATGAGCAGTTCTTC
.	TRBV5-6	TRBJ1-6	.	CASSLLSESAANSPLHF	TGTGCCAGCAGCTTGCTCTCTGAATCAGCAGCCAATTCACCCCTCCACTTT
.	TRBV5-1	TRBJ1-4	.	CASSLEGATNEKLFF	TGCGCCAGCAGCTTGGAGGGTGCAACTAATGAAAAACTGTTTTTT
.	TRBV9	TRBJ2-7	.	CASSVEVGSSYEQYF	TGTGCCAGCAGCGTAGAAGTAGGGTCCTCCTACGAGCAGTACTTC
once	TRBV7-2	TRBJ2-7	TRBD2	CASSLEASGRAGSYEQYF	TGTGCCAGCAGCTTAGAGGCTAGCGGGAGGGCCGGGAGCTACGAGCAGTACTTC
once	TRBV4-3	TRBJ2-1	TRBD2	CASSLETSGRDNEQFF	TGCGCCAGCAGCCTCGAGACTAGCGGGAGGGACAATGAGCAGTTCTTC
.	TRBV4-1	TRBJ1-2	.	CASSQNRQANGYTF	TGCGCCAGCAGCCAGAACCGACAGGCGAATGGCTACACCTTC
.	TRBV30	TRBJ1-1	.	CAWSVQGNTEAFF	TGTGCCTGGAGTGTTCAGGGAAACACTGAAGCTTTCTTT
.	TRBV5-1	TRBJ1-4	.	CASSPGRGTVEKLFF	TGCGCCAGCAGCCCCGGAAGGGGGACCGTTGAAAAACTGTTTTTT
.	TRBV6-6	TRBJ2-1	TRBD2	CASSLAGGAEQFF	TGTGCCAGCAGTCTAGCGGGGGGGGCCGAGCAGTTCTTC
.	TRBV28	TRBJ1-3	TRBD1	CASSLRQGVLGNTIYF	TGTGCCAGCAGTTTACGACAGGGGGTACTGGGAAACACCATATATTTT
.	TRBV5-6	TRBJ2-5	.	CASSLRSGWGWETQYF	TGTGCCAGCAGCTTGAGGAGCGGCTGGGGGTGGGAGACCCAGTACTTC
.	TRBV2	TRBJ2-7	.	CASSGAPKNSYEQYF	TGTGCCAGCAGTGGGGCACCTAAGAACTCCTACGAGCAGTACTTC
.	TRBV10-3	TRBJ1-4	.	CAISEERASGDEKLFF	TGTGCCATCAGTGAAGAACGTGCCAGTGGAGATGAAAAACTGTTTTTT
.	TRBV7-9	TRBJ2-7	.	CASSYKGARAYEQYF	TGTGCCAGCAGCTACAAAGGGGCCAGGGCCTACGAGCAGTACTTC
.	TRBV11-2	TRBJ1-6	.	CASSLDWGYGSPLHF	TGTGCCAGCAGCTTAGATTGGGGGTACGGGTCACCCCTCCACTTT
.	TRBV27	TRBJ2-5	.	CASSWGIEETQYF	TGTGCCAGCTCGTGGGGAATCGAAGAGACCCAGTACTTC
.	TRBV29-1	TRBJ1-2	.	CSVDGGHYGYTF	TGCAGCGTTGATGGAGGCCACTATGGCTACACCTTC
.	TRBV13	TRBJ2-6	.	CASSLGVGSGANVLTF	TGTGCCAGCAGCTTAGGGGTAGGCTCTGGGGCCAACGTCCTGACTTTC
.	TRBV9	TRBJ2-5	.	CASSGPGSARGTQYF	TGTGCCAGCAGCGGCCCCGGGTCGGCTCGGGGGACCCAGTACTTC
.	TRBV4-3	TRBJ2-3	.	CASSQSWTGGTDTQYF	TGCGCCAGCAGCCAGTCCTGGACGGGGGGCACAGATACGCAGTATTTT
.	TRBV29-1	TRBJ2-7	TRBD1	CSVGTGNAYEQYF	TGCAGCGTCGGGACAGGCAACGCCTACGAGCAGTACTTC
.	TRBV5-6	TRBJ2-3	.	CASSPEGSPTDTQYF	TGTGCCAGCAGCCCGGAGGGCAGCCCGACAGATACGCAGTATTTT
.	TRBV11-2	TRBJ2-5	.	CASSLVRVQETQYF	TGTGCCAGCAGCTTAGTCAGAGTACAGGAGACCCAGTACTTC
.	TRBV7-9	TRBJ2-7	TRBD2	CASSPLLAGGGNEQYF	TGTGCCAGCAGCCCCCTACTAGCGGGAGGCGGCAACGAGCAGTACTTC
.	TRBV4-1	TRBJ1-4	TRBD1	CASSQGQGYEKLFF	TGCGCCAGCAGCCAAGGACAGGGGTACGAAAAACTGTTTTTT
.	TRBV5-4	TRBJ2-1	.	CASSTLQGEFF	TGTGCCAGCAGCACCTTACAGGGTGAGTTCTTC
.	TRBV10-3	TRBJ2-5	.	CAISESLYPSDPKETQYF	TGTGCCATCAGTGAGTCGCTATACCCCAGTGACCCTAAAGAGACCCAGTACTTC
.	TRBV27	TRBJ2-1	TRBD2	CASSLLAGGEYNEQFF	TGTGCCAGCAGTCTACTAGCGGGGGGGGAATACAATGAGCAGTTCTTC